This note documents a single T cell receptor beta chain sequence. V lost 5 bases, J lost 3 bases, and 13 bases lay in between. CDR3 length equals 14 residues. Germline-derived CDR1 and CDR2 are MGHRA and YSYEKL. Produced via immunoSEQ multiplex PCR; TCRdb's table is partial and in-frame only. The sample lists under 250,000 clones, around nine tenths occurring once. This entry is derived from a study of blood T cell repertoires in COVID-19. Study background: PBMCs, B-cell-depleted T cells, or T cells provided the cDNA or gDNA that made up the material.

This receptor was obtained from a man aged 18 to 29 with active or convalescent COVID-19. The rearrangement links TRBV4-1 to TRBJ1-1; tentatively, D is TRBD1 (5 bases). Sequenced material: peripheral blood. The CDR3 is CASSNTGLYTEAFF. The CDR3 DNA follows: TGCGCCAGCAGCAATACAGGCCTCTACACTGAAGCTTTCTTT.